This TCR beta chain was observed in a study of cytomegalovirus exposure and HLA in healthy donors. Germline V gene lookup returns CDR1 SGHRS and CDR2 YFSETQ. The CDR3 loop spans 13 amino acids. V was pared by 7 bases and J by 1 base, with 11 bases between. Clones were read by immunoSEQ multiplex PCR, and TCRdb kept only the in-frame ones, dropping some. The sample shows 260,000 or so clones, approximately 88% of them seen only once. This receptor was obtained from a woman aged 18-29 years in good health and CMV-seronegative. This chain joins TRBV5-1 and TRBJ1-1; D call uncertain. Material: PBMCs. The CDR3 nucleotides read TGCGCCAGCTCCCAACGGTGGAACACTGAAGCTTTCTTT. This encodes CASSQRWNTEAFF.